The 19 T cell receptor beta chains below come from one sample, sequenced in a study of shared clonotypes between healthy human individuals. Generated by immunoSEQ multiplex PCR, the TCRdb table keeps only in-frame clones and is missing some. Of roughly 330,000 clones detected, 74% appear once; the ten largest clones hold around 10%. The sequenced sample consisted of memory CD4+ T cells sorted from blood. Subset noted: CD45RA-negative fraction. These receptors all stem from a man aged 25-45 years in good health.

The CDR3 nucleotides are TGTGCCAGCAGTTACCCGGGACAGGGAGTGGGCAATGAGCAGTTCTTC. It codes for CASSYPGQGVGNEQFF. V and J are TRBV6-6 and TRBJ2-1; 9 nucleotides match TRBD1. The V and J ends lost 2 bases and 6 bases, in that order; junction bases with no gene match: 8. The germline gives CDR1 MNHNY, CDR2 SVGAGI (reference sequence). The CDR3 runs 16 residues.

The chain couples TRBV6-6 to TRBJ1-5, with D uncertain. CDR1 is MNHNY, CDR2 SVGAGI, per germline (reference sequence). CDR3 length: 12 residues. V lost 0 bases and J 7 bases, leaving 4 bases between the germline ends. In nucleotides, the CDR3 is TGTGCCAGCAGTTACTCGGAGCAGCCCCAGCATTTT. The encoded protein is CASSYSEQPQHF.

J is TRBJ1-1 and V is TRBV2; 8 bases line up with TRBD1. The germline V gene has CDR1 SNHLY and CDR2 FYNNEI. V shed 5 bases, J shed 6 bases, and the junction held 8 bases outside the gene matches. This CDR3 is 14 amino acids long. This CDR3 reads CASSRTGINPEAFF. The CDR3 nucleotides are TGTGCCAGCAGTAGGACAGGGATAAACCCTGAAGCTTTCTTT.

This clone was seen once. J is TRBJ2-3 and V is TRBV25-1, with 7 bases aligning to TRBD1. The CDR3 spans 15 residues. Germline V gives CDR1 MGHDK, CDR2 SYGVNS. Trimming cost V 4 bases and J 2 bases; bases outside gene matches: 6. DNA for the CDR3: TGTGCCAGCAGTGGGGGGACAGCATACACAGATACGCAGTATTTT. Translation: CASSGGTAYTDTQYF.

The chain uses TRBV5-1 and TRBJ2-7; TRBD1 matches at 10 bases. Per the germline V gene, CDR1 is SGHRS and CDR2 is YFSETQ. The CDR3 is made up of 16 amino acids. With V trimmed by 0 bases and J by 7 bases, 10 bases remained unmatched. This CDR3 is CASSLGFTGQGWEQYF. The CDR3 nucleotides are TGCGCCAGCAGCTTGGGGTTTACGGGACAGGGGTGGGAGCAGTACTTC. The variable domain in full, with the rest retrieved from reference TRBV5-1 and TRBJ2-7, is KAGVTQTPRYLIKTRGQQVTLSCSPISGHRSVSWYQQTPGQGLQFLFEYFSETQRNKGNFPGRFSGRQFSNSRSEMNVSTLELGDSALYLCASSLGFTGQGWEQYFGPGTRLTVT.

J is TRBJ2-3 and V is TRBV5-6; possible D gene TRBD2, 5 bases. The V end was cut by 7 bases, the J end by 1 base, with 10 bases between. This CDR3 spans 13 amino acids. Per the germline V gene, CDR1 is SGHDT and CDR2 is YYEEEE. This CDR3 reads CASHRRGTDTQYF. CDR3 bases: TGTGCCAGCCACCGGCGGGGCACAGATACGCAGTATTTT.

V and J are TRBV30 and TRBJ2-1, with TRBD2 identical over 7 bases. Germline lookup yields CDR1 GTSNPN and CDR2 SVGIG (reference sequence). With V trimmed by 0 bases and J by 8 bases, 1 base remained unmatched. The CDR3 spans 12 residues. In DNA form, the CDR3 reads TGTGCCTGGAGTGTAGCGGGATATGAGCAGTTCTTC. Translated, it gives CAWSVAGYEQFF.

J is TRBJ2-7 and V is TRBV11-2; the match to TRBD2 covers 11 bases. CDR1 is SGHAT, CDR2 FQNNGV, per germline. V was pared by 5 bases and J by 6 bases, with 3 bases of the junction left unmatched. The length of the CDR3 is 13 residues. The CDR3 sequence: CASSHGTSGEQYF. DNA of the CDR3: TGTGCCAGCAGCCACGGGACTAGCGGCGAGCAGTACTTC.

This chain uses TRBV27 with TRBJ2-1; the D gene could be TRBD1 or TRBD2 (5 bases each). CDR3 length equals 15 residues. The V gene's germline CDR1 is MNHEY and CDR2 SMNVEV (reference sequence). V was clipped by 5 bases and J by 0 bases, with 11 bases between them. This chain's CDR3 is CASSPSGGSYNEQFF. The DNA of the CDR3 is TGTGCCAGCAGTCCCAGTGGGGGCTCCTACAATGAGCAGTTCTTC.

This clone was counted between two and nine times. This chain uses TRBV10-3 with TRBJ2-3, with 8 bases aligning to TRBD2. V lost 0 bases, J lost 2 bases, and 4 bases stayed unmatched. Germline V gene sequence: CDR1 ENHRY, CDR2 SYGVKD. This CDR3 spans 16 amino acids. CDR3 DNA: TGTGCCATCAGTGAGTCCGTACTAGCGGACACAGATACGCAGTATTTT. It is translated as CAISESVLADTDTQYF.

Concerning this clone: Mismatch with germline at one junction end may stem from a read error. The genes are TRBV7-7 and TRBJ2-6; D is unclear. The CDR3 spans 18 residues. The germline V gene has CDR1 SSHAT and CDR2 FNYEAQ (reference sequence). The CDR3 sequence: CASSLRPSSSSGANVLTF. In DNA, the CDR3 is TGTGCTAGCAGCTTACGCCCCAGTAGCTCCTCTGGGGCCAACGTCCTGACTTTC.

The chain recombines TRBV6-6 with TRBJ2-7, with 8 nucleotides matching TRBD2. The trim removed 5 bases at V and 0 bases at J, leaving 9 bases unmatched. The CDR3 is 16 amino acids. Per germline, CDR1 MNHNY and CDR2 SVGAGI (reference sequence). The CDR3 DNA is TGTGCCAGCAGTCCCCCCGGTCGGGGGGGCTCCTACGAGCAGTACTTC. Encoded protein: CASSPPGRGGSYEQYF.

The CDR3 loop is CASSIPMGQSNQPQHF. Written as DNA, the CDR3 is TGTGCCAGTAGTATCCCCATGGGACAGAGCAATCAGCCCCAGCATTTT. The rearrangement links TRBV19 to TRBJ1-5; 7 bases are a match to TRBD1. Per germline, CDR1 LNHDA and CDR2 SQIVND (reference sequence). V lost 3 bases, J lost 1 base, and 6 bases stayed unmatched. The CDR3 totals 16 residues.

The chain recombines TRBV9 with TRBJ2-7; 10 nucleotides align to TRBD1. The V gene's germline CDR1 is SGDLS and CDR2 YYNGEE. The CDR3 covers 15 residues. V trimming: 0 bases; J trimming: 4 bases; junction bases outside the gene matches: 4. The CDR3 here is CASSVAGTGEYEQYF. The CDR3 DNA reads as TGTGCCAGCAGCGTAGCCGGGACAGGGGAGTACGAGCAGTACTTC.

The rearrangement links TRBV7-2 to TRBJ2-2, with TRBD1 as a possible D gene (8 bases). Germline V gene sequence: CDR1 SGHTA, CDR2 FQGNSA. CDR3 length equals 14 residues. Trimming shortened V by 5 bases and J by 6 bases, and 13 bases separated the two germline ends. Here the CDR3 reads CASSRTGRAGELFF. The CDR3 nucleotides are TGTGCCAGCAGCCGGACAGGGAGGGCCGGGGAGCTGTTTTTT.

The chain combines TRBV5-1 with TRBJ2-5, with D unclear. Germline V gene sequence: CDR1 SGHRS, CDR2 YFSETQ. The CDR3 runs 13 residues. Trimming cost V 3 bases and J 5 bases, with 11 bases left between them. The CDR3 here is CASSSDRGETQYF. CDR3 nucleotide sequence: TGCGCCAGCAGCTCAGACCGTGGGGAGACCCAGTACTTC.

The J gene is TRBJ2-3, the V gene TRBV4-1; 9 nucleotides align to TRBD1. The V gene's germline CDR1 is MGHRA and CDR2 YSYEKL. The CDR3 sequence is 16 residues long. V lost 3 bases to trimming and J lost 4 bases; unmatched junction nucleotides: 8. This CDR3 reads CASSQGTGRIPDTQYF. Here the CDR3 DNA reads TGCGCCAGCAGCCAGGGGACAGGGAGGATCCCAGATACGCAGTATTTT.

This clone was seen only a few times. J is TRBJ2-7 and V is TRBV2; weak D call: TRBD2 (6 bases). Germline CDR1 is SNHLY and CDR2 is FYNNEI. This CDR3 contains 15 residues. V dropped 0 bases and J dropped 5 bases, with 14 bases sitting between them. In nucleotides, the CDR3 is TGTGCCAGCAGTGAAGCGCTTCTCTCGGGGGACGAGCAGTACTTC. Its translation: CASSEALLSGDEQYF.

This clone appeared once. V usage is TRBV6-5 and J usage is TRBJ2-2; either TRBD1 or TRBD2 may fit D (7 bases each). Trimming removed 2 bases from V and 7 bases from J, with 14 bases in between. Germline V gene lookup returns CDR1 MNHEY and CDR2 SVGAGI. This CDR3 contains 15 residues. The chain's CDR3 is CASSYRGRGGGELFF. CDR3 DNA sequence: TGTGCCAGCAGTTACAGGGGGCGCGGGGGCGGGGAGCTGTTTTTT.